These 19 T cell receptor beta chains were sequenced from one sample in a study of shared clonotypes between healthy human individuals. The assay was immunoSEQ multiplex PCR, and TCRdb's table has in-frame clones only and misses some. The sample lists 2.3 million or so clones, more than 85% occurring once. Sample: naive CD4+ T cells from PBMCs. As for subset: CD45RA+ positively selected. The receptor source for this set is a man younger than 30 in good health. Some clones in this sample may be carry-over from other donors' samples.

The rearrangement uses TRBV15 and TRBJ2-7; D not resolved. Germline assignment: CDR1 LNHNV and CDR2 YYDKDF (reference sequence). V gave up 0 bases and J gave up 3 bases, with 12 bases separating them. The CDR3 length is 15 residues. The CDR3 coding sequence is TGTGCCACCAGCAGAGATTCTTTTAAGGGCTACGAGCAGTACTTC. Translated, it gives CATSRDSFKGYEQYF.

This clone occurred a few times. Other nucleotide sequences in the sample specify the same CDR3. This rearrangement joins TRBV30 to TRBJ1-5; 8 bases are shared with TRBD1. The CDR3 consists of 14 residues. V trimming: 0 bases; J trimming: 4 bases; junction bases outside the gene matches: 2. Per germline, CDR1 GTSNPN and CDR2 SVGIG (reference sequence). This CDR3 reads CAWSVQGGNQPQHF. The CDR3 region has the DNA TGTGCCTGGAGTGTACAGGGGGGGAATCAGCCCCAGCATTTT. Combining the CDR3 with reference TRBV30 and TRBJ1-5 gives the whole variable domain SQTIHQWPATLVQPVGSPLSLECTVEGTSNPNLYWYRQAAGRGLQLLFYSVGIGQISSEVPQNLSASRPQDRQFILSSKKLLLSDSGFYLCAWSVQGGNQPQHFGDGTRLSIL.

This clone was recorded a few times. Other DNA sequences within the sample encode an identical CDR3. This chain joins TRBV5-1 and TRBJ1-1; TRBD1 might be the D (5 bases). CDR3 length: 15 residues. V was trimmed by 0 bases and J by 0 bases, leaving 9 bases between them. The germline gives CDR1 SGHRS, CDR2 YFSETQ. CDR3 protein: CASSLGQLMNTEAFF. Here the CDR3 DNA reads TGCGCCAGCAGCTTGGGACAGCTTATGAACACTGAAGCTTTCTTT.

The CDR3 nucleotides are TGTGCCAGCAGCGTAATATGGAAAGGGAATGAGCAGTTCTTC. Encoded protein: CASSVIWKGNEQFF. The V gene is TRBV9, the J gene TRBJ2-1, with D unclear. The CDR3 is 14 residues long. The germline CDR1 and CDR2 sequences are SGDLS and YYNGEE. The V gene lost 1 base and the J gene lost 7 bases, with 12 bases spanning the gap.

The chain joins TRBV25-1 to TRBJ1-1; possibly TRBD1 for D (5 bases). The CDR3 has 13 residues. CDR1 is MGHDK, CDR2 SYGVNS, per germline. Trimming left V 6 bases short and J 3 bases short, with 11 bases between. The CDR3 is CASSAGTYTEAFF. For the CDR3, the DNA is TGTGCCAGCAGCGCGGGGACTTACACTGAAGCTTTCTTT.

The chain recombines TRBV5-4 with TRBJ2-7; TRBD1 might be the D (6 bases). The CDR3 sequence is 17 residues long. V lost 2 bases, J lost 2 bases, and 20 bases lay in between. The germline gives CDR1 SGHNT, CDR2 YYREEE (reference sequence). The CDR3 DNA sequence: TGTGCCAGCAGCTTCGGTAGGTGGTCAGGACAGACCTACGAGCAGTACTTC. Protein sequence: CASSFGRWSGQTYEQYF.

The V gene is TRBV5-1, the J gene TRBJ2-7, with D unclear. The V end lost 6 bases, the J end lost 5 bases, and 21 bases lay between the germline ends. The CDR3 has 15 amino acids. Germline CDR1 and CDR2: SGHRS and YFSETQ. DNA for the CDR3: TGCGCCAGCAACCCCACCTCCCTGTCCCTCCACGAGCAGTACTTC. As protein: CASNPTSLSLHEQYF.

The gene calls are TRBV5-4 and TRBJ2-3, with 12 bases identical to TRBD2. Trimming took 0 bases from V and 4 from J; bases not matched to a gene: 15. CDR1 is SGHNT, CDR2 YYREEE, per germline (reference sequence). This CDR3 has 20 amino acids. As DNA, the CDR3 is TGTGCCAGCAGCTTGGGCCCACTAGCGGGAGGCTGGTCCGACTCAGATACGCAGTATTTT. Its translation is CASSLGPLAGGWSDSDTQYF.

Worth noting for this clone: The same CDR3 arises from other DNA sequences in this sample as well. The chain couples TRBV5-1 to TRBJ2-7; possibly TRBD2 for D (6 bases). Germline CDR1 SGHRS, CDR2 YFSETQ. This CDR3 comprises 14 residues. Trimming shortened V by 6 bases and J by 0 bases, and 13 bases separated the two germline ends. CDR3 sequence reads: CASNGGSSSYEQYF. CDR3 coding DNA: TGCGCCAGCAACGGGGGATCGAGCTCCTACGAGCAGTACTTC. Full variable domain (rest looked up from reference TRBV5-1 and TRBJ2-7): KAGVTQTPRYLIKTRGQQVTLSCSPISGHRSVSWYQQTPGQGLQFLFEYFSETQRNKGNFPGRFSGRQFSNSRSEMNVSTLELGDSALYLCASNGGSSSYEQYFGPGTRLTVT.

This clone was seen a single time. The rearrangement links TRBV7-3 to TRBJ1-3, with D unclear. In germline, CDR1 is SGHTA, CDR2 FQGTGA. This CDR3 spans 15 amino acids. Trimming stripped 0 bases from V and 8 bases from J, with 14 bases between. The CDR3 here is CASSLTPGLSDTIYF. Written as DNA, the CDR3 is TGTGCCAGCAGCTTAACTCCGGGTCTCTCAGACACCATATATTTT. The full variable domain, rest sourced from reference TRBV7-3 and TRBJ1-3, is GAGVSQTPSNKVTEKGKYVELRCDPISGHTALYWYRQSLGQGPEFLIYFQGTGAADDSGLPNDRFFAVRPEGSVSTLKIQRTERGDSAVYLCASSLTPGLSDTIYFGEGSWLTVV.

This chain uses TRBV30 with TRBJ2-3; TRBD2 is a possible D gene (5 bases). CDR1 is GTSNPN, CDR2 SVGIG, per germline (reference sequence). CDR3 length: 15 amino acids. Trimming removed 1 base at V and 2 bases at J, with 13 bases between. The CDR3 is CAWSEGSALTDTQYF. The CDR3 bases are TGTGCCTGGAGTGAAGGGAGTGCCCTCACAGATACGCAGTATTTT.

The CDR3: CASSFGTSGRTYEQYF. The DNA of the CDR3 is TGTGCCAGCAGCTTTGGGACTAGCGGGCGCACCTACGAGCAGTACTTC. The chain combines TRBV7-8 with TRBJ2-7; 12 bases line up with TRBD2. V trimming: 3 bases; J trimming: 2 bases; junction bases outside the gene matches: 5. Germline V gene data show CDR1 as SGHVS and CDR2 as FQNEAQ. The CDR3 has 16 amino acids.

This sequence joins TRBV5-1 and TRBJ1-1; the match to TRBD1 covers 11 bases. This CDR3 contains 12 residues. Germline CDR1 and CDR2: SGHRS and YFSETQ. Unmatched junction bases numbered 3, after V lost 3 bases and J lost 11 bases. The CDR3 region has the DNA TGCGCCAGCAGCTACGGACAGGGGGCTGCTTTCTTT. This gives the protein CASSYGQGAAFF.

There are a few counts of this clone. The same CDR3 is also encoded by other DNA sequences in this sample. V gene TRBV10-3 combines with J gene TRBJ1-1; D might be TRBD1 (6 bases). Germline V gene data show CDR1 as ENHRY and CDR2 as SYGVKD. V gave up 4 bases and J gave up 2 bases, with 8 bases separating them. There are 13 residues in the CDR3. In DNA form, the CDR3 reads TGTGCCATCAGTGCACAGGGTAACACTGAAGCTTTCTTT. Amino acids: CAISAQGNTEAFF.

This clone was seen a handful of times. V is TRBV4-3 and J is TRBJ1-5, with D perhaps TRBD1 (5 bases). The V and J ends lost 1 base and 1 base respectively, with 11 bases between them. The CDR3 is made up of 16 amino acids. Germline-derived CDR1 and CDR2 are LGHNA and YSLEER. CDR3 residues: CASSQVFWGSNQPQHF. CDR3 DNA: TGCGCCAGCAGCCAAGTCTTCTGGGGGAGCAATCAGCCCCAGCATTTT.

The rearrangement links TRBV5-1 to TRBJ2-3; 10 positions agree with TRBD2. The CDR3 loop spans 16 amino acids. J lost 1 base, V lost 4 bases, and 6 bases had no gene match. Germline CDR1 SGHRS, CDR2 YFSETQ. The CDR3 DNA sequence: TGCGCCAGCAGCGCCCTAGCGGGAGTAGGCACAGATACGCAGTATTTT. Translating gives CASSALAGVGTDTQYF.

About this clone itself: Other DNA sequences in this sample translate to the same CDR3. V is TRBV18 and J is TRBJ2-3, with D possibly being TRBD2 (6 bases). V was cut by 0 bases and J by 0 bases, with 7 bases left in between. Germline assignment: CDR1 KGHSH and CDR2 LQKENI. CDR3 length: 15 amino acids. The CDR3 spells CASSPPGGSTDTQYF. In DNA, the CDR3 is TGTGCCAGCTCACCACCGGGGGGAAGCACAGATACGCAGTATTTT.

J is TRBJ2-5 and V is TRBV6-6; 10 bases are shared with TRBD1. The germline CDR1 and CDR2 sequences are MNHNY and SVGAGI (reference sequence). With 6 bases clipped from V and 5 bases from J, the junction kept 6 bases outside the gene matches. CDR3 length equals 14 residues. This chain's CDR3 is CASRETGGVETQYF. The CDR3, as DNA: TGTGCCAGCAGGGAGACAGGGGGCGTGGAGACCCAGTACTTC.

In this sample, this clone turned up a few times. This rearrangement joins TRBV6-5 to TRBJ1-1, with D possibly TRBD1 on 5 matching bases. The CDR3 runs 12 residues. With 7 bases removed from V and 8 bases from J, the gap between germline ends came to 14 bases. Per germline, CDR1 MNHEY and CDR2 SVGAGI. The CDR3 DNA is TGTGCCAGCACCAACGACAGATTCGAAGCTTTCTTT. Translation gives CASTNDRFEAFF.